A single sample gave rise to the 20 T cell receptor beta chains below, sequenced in a study of cytomegalovirus exposure and HLA in healthy donors. 60 Vbeta and 13 Jbeta primers were used in PCR. Using immunoSEQ multiplex PCR, the repertoire was profiled, and TCRdb retains in-frame clones only, with some absent. The profile shows approximately 140,000 clones, 78% of them singletons. The specimen was PBMCs. The source of these receptors is a man between 40 and 49 years old in good health and CMV-seropositive.

The rearrangement links TRBV7-9 to TRBJ1-3; 9 nucleotides align to TRBD1. Germline-derived CDR1 and CDR2 are SEHNR and FQNEAQ (reference sequence). The CDR3 is 17 residues long. The V segment lost 5 bases and the J segment 1 base; nucleotides outside the gene matches: 9. CDR3 residues: CASSAPGQGLSGNTIYF. CDR3 bases: TGTGCCAGCAGCGCACCGGGACAGGGTCTTTCTGGAAACACCATATATTTT.

This chain joins TRBV7-6 and TRBJ2-3; 12 bases are a match to TRBD2. Germline V CDR1 and CDR2: SGHVS, FNYEAQ. This CDR3 is built from 16 residues. The V gene end was trimmed by 7 bases and the J gene end by 4 bases; junction bases not matched to a gene: 9. For the CDR3, the DNA is TGTGCCAGCAAGGCGCGACTAGCGGGAGACTCAGATACGCAGTATTTT. This encodes CASKARLAGDSDTQYF.

On this clone itself: At one boundary the junction diverges from the germline segment, which might be a read error. The CDR3 region is CSSSRTGRSNTGELFF. For the CDR3, the DNA is TGTTCCAGCAGCCGTACAGGGCGTTCGAACACCGGGGAGCTGTTTTTT. This chain uses TRBV7-9 with TRBJ2-2, with D maybe TRBD1 (6 bases). The CDR3 totals 16 residues. CDR1 is SEHNR and CDR2 is FQNEAQ in the germline V gene (reference sequence).

This clone was seen a handful of times. The chain employs TRBV7-2 and TRBJ2-7, with TRBD2 matching 10 bases. Trimming at V came to 7 bases and at J to 2 bases, leaving 8 bases not matched to a gene. This CDR3 comprises 15 residues. Per the germline V gene, CDR1 is SGHTA and CDR2 is FQGNSA. CDR3 DNA: TGTGCCAGCACCTTGGGGACTAGCGTCGCCTACGAGCAGTACTTC. Protein: CASTLGTSVAYEQYF.

This clone has more than one count but fewer than ten. The chain has TRBV6-5 and TRBJ1-1; 7 bases align to TRBD1. The CDR3 contains 15 residues. V was clipped by 2 bases and J by 5 bases; unmatched bases: 8. Germline V CDR1 and CDR2: MNHEY, SVGAGI. This CDR3 reads CASSYEGAVLTEAFF. The CDR3 nucleotides are TGTGCCAGCAGTTACGAGGGGGCGGTTCTTACTGAAGCTTTCTTT.

This clone was counted only a few times. The chain joins TRBV19 to TRBJ2-3; the match to TRBD2 covers 9 bases. CDR1 is LNHDA and CDR2 is SQIVND in the germline V gene (reference sequence). Trimming removed 7 bases from V and 3 bases from J; junction bases left unmatched: 5. The length of the CDR3 is 14 residues. The CDR3 sequence is CASNLAGSTDTQYF. The DNA of the CDR3 is TGTGCCAGTAACCTAGCGGGAAGTACAGATACGCAGTATTTT.

This clone appeared a few times. The chain combines TRBV6-7 with TRBJ1-2; D unclear. TRBV6-7 is an ORF; its function is uncertain. The CDR3 sequence is 12 residues long. The V gene lost 9 bases and the J gene lost 4 bases, with 12 bases spanning the gap. The CDR3 coding sequence is TGTGCCAGGAAAAACGGCGGCTATGGCTACACCTTC. Residues: CARKNGGYGYTF.

This clone was observed a few times. The J gene is TRBJ1-2, the V gene TRBV2; 7 nucleotides agree with TRBD1. Germline-derived CDR1 and CDR2 are SNHLY and FYNNEI. With 7 bases clipped from V and 3 bases from J, the junction kept 5 bases outside the gene matches. CDR3 length: 13 amino acids. The CDR3 nucleotides read TGTGCCAGCAACGCACAGGGGTACTATGGCTACACCTTC. Translating gives CASNAQGYYGYTF.

The chain carries TRBV20-1 and TRBJ2-5, with 7 bases identical to TRBD1. The CDR3 runs to 11 residues. The junction had 2 bases not matched to a gene; V was cut back by 6 bases and J by 4 bases. From germline, CDR1 is DFQATT and CDR2 SNEGSKA (reference sequence). The CDR3 sequence: CSARGRETQYF. DNA of the CDR3: TGCAGTGCGAGGGGGCGAGAGACCCAGTACTTC.

The chain has TRBV2 and TRBJ1-4; a possible D gene is TRBD1 (6 bases). Trimming pared 5 bases from V and 8 bases from J, leaving 15 bases between. CDR1 is SNHLY and CDR2 is FYNNEI in the germline V gene. CDR3 size: 14 residues. CDR3 loop: CASSPDRAQEKLFF. CDR3 nucleotide sequence: TGTGCCAGCAGTCCGGACAGAGCCCAGGAAAAACTGTTTTTT.

The gene calls are TRBV10-3 and TRBJ1-5; unclear D gene. The V and J ends lost 4 bases and 6 bases respectively, with 10 bases between them. Germline V gene data show CDR1 as ENHRY and CDR2 as SYGVKD. CDR3 length: 13 amino acids. The DNA of the CDR3 is TGTGCCATCAGTGGGACTGGACCTCAGCCCCAGCATTTT. This encodes CAISGTGPQPQHF.

This clone was seen a handful of times. V and J are TRBV19 and TRBJ1-2; D remains unclear. The CDR3 is 13 residues long. Trimming stripped 3 bases from V and 0 bases from J, with 5 bases between. CDR1 LNHDA and CDR2 SQIVND come from the germline V gene (reference sequence). CDR3 sequence reads: CASSINPNYGYTF. CDR3 in DNA: TGTGCCAGTAGTATTAATCCTAACTATGGCTACACCTTC. Supplemented by reference TRBV19 and TRBJ1-2, the full variable domain reads DGGITQSPKYLFRKEGQNVTLSCEQNLNHDAMYWYRQDPGQGLRLIYYSQIVNDFQKGDIAEGYSVSREKKESFPLTVTSAQKNPTAFYLCASSINPNYGYTFGSGTRLTVV.

The chain links TRBV7-8 to TRBJ1-1; D possibly corresponds to TRBD1 (5 bases). The germline V gene has CDR1 SGHVS and CDR2 FQNEAQ. The CDR3 consists of 18 residues. The germline V and J ends were trimmed by 2 bases and 0 bases, with 19 bases remaining between them. CDR3 DNA sequence: TGTGCCAGCAGCTTAATTGGTTTAGTGGGGGGACTGAACACTGAAGCTTTCTTT. Its protein is CASSLIGLVGGLNTEAFF.

The rearrangement uses TRBV6-5 and TRBJ1-2; D gene uncertain. This CDR3 spans 14 amino acids. CDR1 is MNHEY and CDR2 is SVGAGI in the germline V gene. The ends were cut back, 0 bases at V and 6 bases at J, with 11 bases in the middle. The CDR3, as DNA: TGTGCCAGCAGTTACTCGTCCTCCGGGAATGGCTACACCTTC. This sequence encodes CASSYSSSGNGYTF.

Only a few counts were recorded for this clone. The J gene is TRBJ2-3, the V gene TRBV25-1, with a possible D match to TRBD1 (6 bases). This CDR3 region has 15 residues. Germline V gene data show CDR1 as MGHDK and CDR2 as SYGVNS. Between the trimmed V and J ends, which lost 4 bases and 3 bases, there was a span of 14 bases. Written as DNA, the CDR3 is TGTGCCAGCAGTGGGCACCTCGGGACAACAGATACGCAGTATTTT. This sequence encodes CASSGHLGTTDTQYF.

This chain links TRBV25-1 with TRBJ2-5, with 8 positions matching TRBD1. The CDR3 has 14 amino acids. The germline V gene encodes CDR1 MGHDK and CDR2 SYGVNS. The V segment lost 7 bases and the J segment 11 bases; nucleotides outside the gene matches: 15. This CDR3 is CASKLGRGPGEQYF. In nucleotides, the CDR3 is TGTGCCAGCAAGCTCGGCAGGGGGCCTGGGGAGCAGTACTTC.

This chain connects TRBV2 to TRBJ2-3, with a tentative D call TRBD2 (6 bases). The CDR3 has 15 amino acids. CDR1 is SNHLY and CDR2 is FYNNEI in the germline V gene. The V end was cut by 2 bases, the J end by 2 bases, with 11 bases between. The DNA for the CDR3 is TGTGCCAGCAGTGAATCCCGCGGGACCACAGATACGCAGTATTTT. It codes for CASSESRGTTDTQYF.

The chain is built from TRBV29-1 and TRBJ2-1; D uncertain. Germline V gene data show CDR1 as SQVTM and CDR2 as ANQGSEA. V was pared by 5 bases and J by 5 bases, with 19 bases between. The length of the CDR3 is 15 residues. CDR3: CSVRRPGPLHNEQFF. Here the CDR3 DNA reads TGCAGCGTTCGACGGCCAGGTCCCCTCCACAATGAGCAGTTCTTC.

The chain is built from TRBV18 and TRBJ2-1, with TRBD1 identical over 8 bases. CDR1 KGHSH and CDR2 LQKENI come from the germline V gene. The CDR3 is 13 amino acids. Trimming at V came to 6 bases and at J to 6 bases, leaving 4 bases not matched to a gene. The CDR3 loop is CASSVQGGNEQFF. CDR3 bases: TGTGCCAGCTCGGTACAGGGGGGCAATGAGCAGTTCTTC. The complete variable domain, with remaining parts taken from reference TRBV18 and TRBJ2-1, reads NAGVMQNPRHLVRRRGQEARLRCSPMKGHSHVYWYRQLPEEGLKFMVYLQKENIIDESGMPKERFSAEFPKEGPSILRIQQVVRGDSAAYFCASSVQGGNEQFFGPGTRLTVL.

CDR3 DNA: TGTGCCAGCAGCCCGGGACAGAGCTCCTACGAGCAGTACTTC. It yields the protein CASSPGQSSYEQYF. The V and J genes are TRBV7-7 and TRBJ2-7; 7 bases agree with TRBD1. Germline CDR1 is SSHAT and CDR2 is FNYEAQ (reference sequence). Unmatched junction bases numbered 4, after V lost 5 bases and J lost 0 bases. The CDR3 contains 14 residues.